This TCR beta chain was identified in a study of cytomegalovirus exposure and HLA in healthy donors. The donors comprised healthy bone marrow donors. V dropped 6 bases and J dropped 8 bases, with 13 bases sitting between them. The length of the CDR3 is 12 residues. CDR1 and CDR2 (germline): MNHNS, SASEGT. Use of 60 Vbeta and 13 Jbeta primers characterized the PCR. Data came from immunoSEQ multiplex PCR; TCRdb stores just in-frame clones and leaves some out. The sample carries approximately 150,000 clones, approximately 71% recorded once. Specimen: PBMCs. The receptor's source is a male donor in good health and CMV-seronegative. The chain couples TRBV6-1 to TRBJ1-1; perhaps TRBD1 as D (5 bases). The CDR3 region is CASSRDGGEAFF. CDR3 DNA sequence: TGTGCCAGCAGCCGCGACGGGGGGGAAGCTTTCTTT.